This T cell receptor (beta chain) was identified in a study of early T cells in non-severe SARS-CoV-2 infection. Study-level information: Unsorted whole-blood RNA was sequenced in bulk, leaving chains unpaired. The study, taken as a whole, reports: Clonotype matching in VDJdb favored anti-spike CD8 responses and did not capture private and CD4 specificities.

Individual cDNA molecules were tagged with unique molecular identifiers. TCRdb analysed the 5' RACE reads with MiXCR anew, one entry per CDR3 protein. Here the sample spans about 21,000 distinct CDR3 sequences, 4% being singletons. This clonotype was seen repeatedly, ten times or more. Its cognate antigen is unknown. A read error may account for a junction end that differs from germline. This CDR3 is 20 amino acids long. Germline V CDR1 and CDR2: KGHSH, LQKENI. The sequence was obtained from an adult who was a healthcare worker with PCR-confirmed SARS-CoV-2 infection or an uninfected control (not recorded which). Sequenced sample: whole blood. The chain is built from TRBV18 and TRBJ2-1; a possible D gene is TRBD1 (5 bases). CDR3 nucleotide sequence: TGTGCCAGCTTACCACCTGTAGGGCAGGGTTGGAGCATCCCATACAATGAGCAGTTCTTC. This sequence encodes CASLPPVGQGWSIPYNEQFF.